The clone carrying this T cell receptor (beta chain) showed up just a few times. Its specificity is not known. Using RNA transcripts as the source, TCR beta CDR3 regions were amplified. The study used the HTBI primer set for a first-round RT-PCR of the TCR CDR3. TCRdb reprocessed the multiplex PCR reads via MiXCR and lists one record per CDR3 protein. The sample lists about 350,000 distinct CDR3 sequences; about 15% were seen once. Stability of Graves' hyperthyroidism was defined as absent ophthalmopathy progression within 18 months. Orbital computed tomography, thyroid ultrasound, serum thyroxine and TRAb, and clinical symptoms together informed the diagnoses. Fresh 10 ml peripheral blood yielded PBMCs. The data were obtained in a study of T cells in Graves' hyperthyroidism and ophthalmopathy. Notes on the study in general: Model output signaled ophthalmopathy a median around 5.9 months ahead of onset.

The sequencing sample was made of blood. This sequence was found in a woman aged 25 to 45 with Graves' hyperthyroidism.

This CDR3 is CASSAGPTNQPQHF. The CDR3 region has the DNA TGTGCCAGCAGTGCCGGCCCCACAAATCAGCCCCAGCATTTT. The V gene is TRBV2, the J gene TRBJ1-5; no firm D call. The CDR3 totals 14 residues. Per germline, CDR1 SNHLY and CDR2 FYNNEI. Trimming took off 4 bases at V and 4 bases at J, with 11 bases between the two ends.